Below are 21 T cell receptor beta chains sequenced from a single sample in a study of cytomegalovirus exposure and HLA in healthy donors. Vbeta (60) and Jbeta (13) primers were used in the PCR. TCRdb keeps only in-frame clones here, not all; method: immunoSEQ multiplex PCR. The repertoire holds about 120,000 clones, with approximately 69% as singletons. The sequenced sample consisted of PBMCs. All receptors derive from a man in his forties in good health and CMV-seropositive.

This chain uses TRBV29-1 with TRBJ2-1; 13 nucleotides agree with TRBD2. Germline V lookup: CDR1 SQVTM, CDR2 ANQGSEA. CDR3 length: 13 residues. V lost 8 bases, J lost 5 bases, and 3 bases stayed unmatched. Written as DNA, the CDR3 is TGCAGCATACTAGCGGGAGGGGACAATGAGCAGTTCTTC. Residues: CSILAGGDNEQFF.

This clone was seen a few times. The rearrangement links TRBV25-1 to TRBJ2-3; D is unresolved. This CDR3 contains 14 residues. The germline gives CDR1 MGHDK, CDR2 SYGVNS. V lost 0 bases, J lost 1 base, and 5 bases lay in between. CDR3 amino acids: CASSEYLGTDTQYF. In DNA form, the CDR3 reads TGTGCCAGCAGTGAATATCTAGGCACAGATACGCAGTATTTT.

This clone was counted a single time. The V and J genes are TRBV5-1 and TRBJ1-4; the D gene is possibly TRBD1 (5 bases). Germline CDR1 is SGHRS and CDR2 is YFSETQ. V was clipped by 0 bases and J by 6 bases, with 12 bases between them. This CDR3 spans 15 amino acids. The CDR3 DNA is TGCGCCAGCAGCTTGGATCGGGGGGAAGATGAAAAACTGTTTTTT. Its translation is CASSLDRGEDEKLFF.

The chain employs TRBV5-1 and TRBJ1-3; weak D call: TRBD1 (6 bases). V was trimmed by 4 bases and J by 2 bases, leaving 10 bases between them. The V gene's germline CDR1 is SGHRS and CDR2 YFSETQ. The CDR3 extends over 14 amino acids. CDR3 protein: CASSEQGAGNTIYF. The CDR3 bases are TGCGCCAGCAGCGAACAGGGTGCTGGAAACACCATATATTTT.

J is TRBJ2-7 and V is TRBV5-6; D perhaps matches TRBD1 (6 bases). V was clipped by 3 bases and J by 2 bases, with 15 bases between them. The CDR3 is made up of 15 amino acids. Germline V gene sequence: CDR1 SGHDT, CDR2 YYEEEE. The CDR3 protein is CASSWGQARAYEQYF. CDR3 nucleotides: TGTGCCAGCAGCTGGGGGCAGGCAAGGGCCTACGAGCAGTACTTC.

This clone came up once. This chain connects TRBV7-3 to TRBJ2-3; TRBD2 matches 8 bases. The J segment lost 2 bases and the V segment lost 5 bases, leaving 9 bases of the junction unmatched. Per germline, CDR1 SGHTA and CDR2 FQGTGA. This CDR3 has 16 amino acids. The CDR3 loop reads CASSPRTSQITDTQYF. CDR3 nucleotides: TGTGCCAGCAGCCCTCGGACTAGCCAAATCACAGATACGCAGTATTTT. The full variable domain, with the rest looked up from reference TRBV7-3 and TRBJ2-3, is GAGVSQTPSNKVTEKGKYVELRCDPISGHTALYWYRQSLGQGPEFLIYFQGTGAADDSGLPNDRFFAVRPEGSVSTLKIQRTERGDSAVYLCASSPRTSQITDTQYFGPGTRLTVL.

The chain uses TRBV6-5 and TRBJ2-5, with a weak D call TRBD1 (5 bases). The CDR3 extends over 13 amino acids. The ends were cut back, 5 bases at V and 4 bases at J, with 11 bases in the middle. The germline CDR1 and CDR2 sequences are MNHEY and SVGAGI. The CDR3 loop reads CASSPRVGETQYF. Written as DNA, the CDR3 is TGTGCCAGCAGTCCCAGGGTGGGAGAGACCCAGTACTTC.

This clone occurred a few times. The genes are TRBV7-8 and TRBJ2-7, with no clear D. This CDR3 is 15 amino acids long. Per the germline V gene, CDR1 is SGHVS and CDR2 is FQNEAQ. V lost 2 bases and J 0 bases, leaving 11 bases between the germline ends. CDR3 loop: CASSLTEISSYEQYF. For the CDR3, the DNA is TGTGCCAGCAGCTTAACCGAGATAAGCTCCTACGAGCAGTACTTC.

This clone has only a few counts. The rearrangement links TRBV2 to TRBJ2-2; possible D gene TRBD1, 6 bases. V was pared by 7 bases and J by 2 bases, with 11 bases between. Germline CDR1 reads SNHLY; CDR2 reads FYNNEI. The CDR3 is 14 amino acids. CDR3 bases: TGTGCCAGCATCCTTGGGACAAACACCGGGGAGCTGTTTTTT. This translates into CASILGTNTGELFF.

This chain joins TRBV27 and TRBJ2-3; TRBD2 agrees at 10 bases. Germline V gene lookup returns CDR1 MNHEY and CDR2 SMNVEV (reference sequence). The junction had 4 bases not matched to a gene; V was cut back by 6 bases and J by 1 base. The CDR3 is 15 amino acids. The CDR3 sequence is CASSLGTSGTDTQYF. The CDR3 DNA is TGTGCCAGCAGCCTCGGGACTAGCGGCACAGATACGCAGTATTTT.

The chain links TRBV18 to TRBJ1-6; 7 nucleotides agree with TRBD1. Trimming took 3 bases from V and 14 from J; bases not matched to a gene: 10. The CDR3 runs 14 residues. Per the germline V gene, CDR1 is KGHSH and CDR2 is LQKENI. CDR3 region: CASSPTGEDRSLHF. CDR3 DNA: TGTGCCAGCTCACCTACAGGGGAAGATCGGTCCCTCCACTTT.

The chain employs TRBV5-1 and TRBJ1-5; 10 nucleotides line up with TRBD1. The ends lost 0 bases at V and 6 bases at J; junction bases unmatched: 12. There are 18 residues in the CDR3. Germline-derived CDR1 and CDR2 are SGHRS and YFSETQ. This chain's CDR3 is CASSLAGQGVEAGQPQHF. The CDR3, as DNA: TGCGCCAGCAGCTTGGCAGGACAGGGGGTCGAGGCCGGTCAGCCCCAGCATTTT.

CDR3 in amino acids: CSVDSGIDYGYTF. The CDR3 DNA is TGCAGCGTTGACTCGGGGATAGACTATGGCTACACCTTC. V gene TRBV29-1 combines with J gene TRBJ1-2; no reliable D call. This CDR3 has 13 amino acids. Looked up from germline, CDR1 is SQVTM and CDR2 is ANQGSEA. Trimming cost V 3 bases and J 3 bases, with 11 bases left between them. The entire variable domain, with the rest obtained from reference TRBV29-1 and TRBJ1-2, is as follows: SAVISQKPSRDICQRGTSLTIQCQVDSQVTMMFWYRQQPGQSLTLIATANQGSEATYESGFVIDKFPISRPNLTFSTLTVSNMSPEDSSIYLCSVDSGIDYGYTFGSGTRLTVV.

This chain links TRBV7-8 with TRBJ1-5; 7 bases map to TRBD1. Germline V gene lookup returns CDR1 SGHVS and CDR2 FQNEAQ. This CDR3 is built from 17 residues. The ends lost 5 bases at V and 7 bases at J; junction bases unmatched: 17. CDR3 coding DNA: TGTGCCAGCAGCCCGGAGGTGAACAGGGGCCGCGGGCAGCCCCAGCATTTT. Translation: CASSPEVNRGRGQPQHF.

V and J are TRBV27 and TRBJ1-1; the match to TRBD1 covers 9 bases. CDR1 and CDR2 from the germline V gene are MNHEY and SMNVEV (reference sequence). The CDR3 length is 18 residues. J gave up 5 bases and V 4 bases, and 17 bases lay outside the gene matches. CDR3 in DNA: TGTGCCAGCAGTTCAGCTAAGTTACGACAGGGGGGACGTACTGAAGCTTTCTTT. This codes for CASSSAKLRQGGRTEAFF.

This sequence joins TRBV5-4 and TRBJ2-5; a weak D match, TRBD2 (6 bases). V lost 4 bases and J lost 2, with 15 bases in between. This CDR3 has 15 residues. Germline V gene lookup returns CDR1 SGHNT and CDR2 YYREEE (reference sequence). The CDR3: CASSAGSAGQETQYF. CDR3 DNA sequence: TGTGCCAGCAGCGCGGGCTCCGCGGGGCAAGAGACCCAGTACTTC.

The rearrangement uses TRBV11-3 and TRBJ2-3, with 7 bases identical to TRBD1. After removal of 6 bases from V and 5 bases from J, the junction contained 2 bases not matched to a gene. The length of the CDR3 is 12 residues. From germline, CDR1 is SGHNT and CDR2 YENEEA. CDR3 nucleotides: TGTGCCAGCAGTCCAGGGGGAGATACGCAGTATTTT. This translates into CASSPGGDTQYF. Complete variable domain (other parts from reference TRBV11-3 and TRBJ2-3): EAGVVQSPRYKIIEKKQPVAFWCNPISGHNTLYWYLQNLGQGPELLIRYENEEAVDDSQLPKDRFSAERLKGVDSTLKIQPAELGDSAVYLCASSPGGDTQYFGPGTRLTVL.

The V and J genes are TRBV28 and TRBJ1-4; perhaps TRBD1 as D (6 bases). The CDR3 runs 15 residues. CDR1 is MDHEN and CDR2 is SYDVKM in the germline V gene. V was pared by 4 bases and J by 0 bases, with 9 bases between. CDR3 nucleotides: TGTGCCAGCAGTTCGCGGACAGCAACTAATGAAAAACTGTTTTTT. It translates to CASSSRTATNEKLFF.

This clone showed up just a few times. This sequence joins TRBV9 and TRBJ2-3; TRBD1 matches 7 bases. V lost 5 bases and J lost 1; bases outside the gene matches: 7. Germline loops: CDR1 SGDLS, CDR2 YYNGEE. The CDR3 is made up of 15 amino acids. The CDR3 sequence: CASSQSGTGTDTQYF. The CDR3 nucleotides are TGTGCCAGCAGTCAATCCGGGACAGGCACAGATACGCAGTATTTT.

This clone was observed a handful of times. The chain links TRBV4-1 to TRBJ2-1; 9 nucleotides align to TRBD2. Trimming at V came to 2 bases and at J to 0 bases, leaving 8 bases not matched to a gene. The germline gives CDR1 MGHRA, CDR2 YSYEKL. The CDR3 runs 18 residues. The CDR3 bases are TGCGCCAGCAGCCAACCACCTAGCGGGGCTAGCTCCTACAATGAGCAGTTCTTC. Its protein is CASSQPPSGASSYNEQFF.

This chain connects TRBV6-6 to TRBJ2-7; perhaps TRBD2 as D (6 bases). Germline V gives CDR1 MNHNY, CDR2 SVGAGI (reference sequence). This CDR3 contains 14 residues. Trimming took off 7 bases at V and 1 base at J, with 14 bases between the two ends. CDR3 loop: CASTPRDRSYEQYF. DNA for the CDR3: TGTGCCAGCACCCCGCGGGACCGGTCCTACGAGCAGTACTTC.